What follows are 11 T cell receptor beta chains derived from one specimen sequenced in a study of blood T cell repertoires in COVID-19. Here immunoSEQ multiplex PCR was the method, and the copy in TCRdb shows in-frame clones only, minus some. There are 250,000 to 300,000 clones in the sample; roughly 90% occur only once, and around 3% lies in the top ten. Sequences were obtained from peripheral blood. The receptor source for this set is a woman aged 25 to 39 with active or convalescent COVID-19.

The V gene is TRBV5-8, the J gene TRBJ2-5; maybe TRBD2 (6 bases). Trimming took off 1 base at V and 2 bases at J, with 12 bases between the two ends. Germline V gene sequence: CDR1 SGHTS, CDR2 YDEGEE. This CDR3 contains 15 residues. This chain's CDR3 is CASSLSTGGQETQYF. In nucleotides, the CDR3 is TGTGCCAGCAGCTTGTCCACCGGGGGTCAAGAGACCCAGTACTTC.

The chain carries TRBV11-2 and TRBJ1-6, with a possible D match to TRBD1 (5 bases). The CDR3 runs 15 residues. CDR1 is SGHAT and CDR2 is FQNNGV in the germline V gene. Trimming removed 0 bases from V and 5 bases from J, with 8 bases in between. As DNA, the CDR3 is TGTGCCAGCAGCTTAGATCGGGGGGATAATTCACCCCTCCACTTT. Its translation is CASSLDRGDNSPLHF.

To note about this clone: This CDR3 is also generated by other DNA sequences in the sample. This chain connects TRBV6-5 to TRBJ1-1; possible D gene TRBD1, 6 bases. Germline CDR1 and CDR2: MNHEY and SVGAGI. Trimming pared 0 bases from V and 2 bases from J, leaving 7 bases between. The CDR3 spans 14 residues. CDR3 amino acids: CASSYSQGNTEAFF. As DNA, the CDR3 is TGTGCCAGCAGTTACTCACAGGGTAACACTGAAGCTTTCTTT.

V is TRBV2 and J is TRBJ1-5; 9 nucleotides agree with TRBD1. The V and J ends lost 7 bases and 7 bases, in that order; junction bases with no gene match: 8. CDR3 length equals 14 residues. The germline V gene encodes CDR1 SNHLY and CDR2 FYNNEI. The CDR3 protein is CASTLTGGGQPQHF. CDR3 nucleotides: TGTGCCAGCACCCTAACAGGGGGCGGGCAGCCCCAGCATTTT. The variable domain in full, with the rest retrieved from reference TRBV2 and TRBJ1-5, is EPEVTQTPSHQVTQMGQEVILRCVPISNHLYFYWYRQILGQKVEFLVSFYNNEISEKSEIFDDQFSVERPDGSNFTLKIRSTKLEDSAMYFCASTLTGGGQPQHFGDGTRLSIL.

The chain couples TRBV27 to TRBJ2-1, with D possibly being TRBD2 (6 bases). CDR1 is MNHEY and CDR2 is SMNVEV in the germline V gene (reference sequence). This CDR3 is 14 amino acids long. Trimming removed 5 bases at V and 6 bases at J, with 14 bases between. The CDR3 DNA follows: TGTGCCAGCAGTCAACCCGGGACTTCCAATGAGCAGTTCTTC. Its translation is CASSQPGTSNEQFF.

The gene calls are TRBV6-6 and TRBJ2-3; possibly TRBD2 for D (6 bases). The germline V gene encodes CDR1 MNHNY and CDR2 SVGAGI (reference sequence). CDR3 length: 14 residues. The V gene lost 11 bases and the J gene lost 2 bases, with 17 bases spanning the gap. The CDR3: CASRGGGDTDTQYF. The CDR3 DNA reads as TGTGCCTCCCGAGGCGGAGGGGACACAGATACGCAGTATTTT.

V and J are TRBV13 and TRBJ2-2, with 12 bases aligning to TRBD2. CDR1 and CDR2 (germline): PRHDT, FYEKMQ (reference sequence). The length of the CDR3 is 16 residues. V gave up 4 bases and J gave up 1 base; unmatched junction bases: 1. In DNA form, the CDR3 reads TGTGCCAGCAGCTCGACTAGCGGGGGGAACACCGGGGAGCTGTTTTTT. Translating it yields CASSSTSGGNTGELFF.

This clone was observed a single time. The rearrangement links TRBV9 to TRBJ2-3; the D gene is possibly TRBD2 (7 bases). V was pared by 0 bases and J by 0 bases, with 11 bases between. Germline values: CDR1 SGDLS, CDR2 YYNGEE. The CDR3 spans 16 residues. CDR3 amino acids: CASSVVGGASTDTQYF. The CDR3 DNA reads TGTGCCAGCAGCGTAGTAGGGGGGGCCAGCACAGATACGCAGTATTTT.

This chain uses TRBV27 with TRBJ2-7; D is unclear. The germline CDR1 and CDR2 sequences are MNHEY and SMNVEV (reference sequence). V lost 8 bases and J lost 6, with 11 bases in between. The CDR3 consists of 11 residues. As DNA, the CDR3 is TGTGCCAGCTCCCTCCTAACCGAGCAGTACTTC. It yields the protein CASSLLTEQYF.

The chain has TRBV10-3 and TRBJ2-1, with D uncertain. The length of the CDR3 is 14 residues. V was shortened by 4 bases and J by 8 bases, with 15 bases between the two germline ends. CDR1 ENHRY and CDR2 SYGVKD come from the germline V gene. The CDR3 loop reads CAISGGLDVDEQFF. CDR3 nucleotide sequence: TGTGCCATCAGTGGAGGCCTCGATGTGGATGAGCAGTTCTTC.

This clone was seen a single time. The chain joins TRBV2 to TRBJ1-5, with a tentative D call TRBD1 (5 bases). The V end lost 3 bases, the J end lost 0 bases, and 9 bases lay between the germline ends. CDR3 length equals 15 residues. Germline CDR1 SNHLY, CDR2 FYNNEI. The CDR3 DNA follows: TGTGCCAGCAGTGAGGTCAGGGCTAGCAATCAGCCCCAGCATTTT. This gives the protein CASSEVRASNQPQHF.